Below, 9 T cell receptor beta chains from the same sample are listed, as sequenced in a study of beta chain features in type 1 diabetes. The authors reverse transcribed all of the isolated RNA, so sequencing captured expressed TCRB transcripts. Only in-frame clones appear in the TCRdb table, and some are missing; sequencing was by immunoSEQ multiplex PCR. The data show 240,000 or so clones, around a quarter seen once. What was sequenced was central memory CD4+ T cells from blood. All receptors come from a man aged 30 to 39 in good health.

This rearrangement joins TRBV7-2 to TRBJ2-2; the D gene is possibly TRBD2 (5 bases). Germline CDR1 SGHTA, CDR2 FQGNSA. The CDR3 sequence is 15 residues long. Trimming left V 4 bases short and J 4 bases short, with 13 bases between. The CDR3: CASSSPGGFTGELFF. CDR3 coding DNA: TGTGCCAGCAGCTCCCCTGGCGGGTTCACCGGGGAGCTGTTTTTT.

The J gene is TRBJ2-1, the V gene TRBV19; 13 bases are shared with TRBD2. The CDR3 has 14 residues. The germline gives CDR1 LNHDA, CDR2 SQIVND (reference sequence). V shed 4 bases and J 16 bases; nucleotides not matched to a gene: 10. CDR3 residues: CASSTGGTSGVIFF. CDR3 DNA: TGTGCCAGTAGTACAGGAGGGACTAGCGGGGTCATTTTCTTC. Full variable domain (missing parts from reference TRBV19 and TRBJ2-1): DGGITQSPKYLFRKEGQNVTLSCEQNLNHDAMYWYRQDPGQGLRLIYYSQIVNDFQKGDIAEGYSVSREKKESFPLTVTSAQKNPTAFYLCASSTGGTSGVIFFGPGTRLTVL.

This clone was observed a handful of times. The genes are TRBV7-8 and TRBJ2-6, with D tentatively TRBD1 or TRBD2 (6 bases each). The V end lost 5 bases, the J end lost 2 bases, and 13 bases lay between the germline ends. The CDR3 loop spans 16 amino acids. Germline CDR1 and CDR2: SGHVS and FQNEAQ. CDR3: CASSPHGGTGANVLTF. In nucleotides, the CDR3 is TGTGCCAGCAGCCCCCACGGGGGCACTGGGGCCAACGTCCTGACTTTC.

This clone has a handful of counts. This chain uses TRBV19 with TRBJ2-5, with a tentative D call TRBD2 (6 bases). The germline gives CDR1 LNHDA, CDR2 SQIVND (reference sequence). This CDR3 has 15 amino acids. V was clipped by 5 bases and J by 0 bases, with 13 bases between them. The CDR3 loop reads CASSQLAVDQETQYF. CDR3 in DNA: TGTGCCAGTAGTCAACTAGCAGTCGACCAAGAGACCCAGTACTTC.

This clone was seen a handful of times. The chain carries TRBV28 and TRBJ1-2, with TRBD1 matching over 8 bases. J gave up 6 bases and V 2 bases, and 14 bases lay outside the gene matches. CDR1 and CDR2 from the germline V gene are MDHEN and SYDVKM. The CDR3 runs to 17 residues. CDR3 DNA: TGTGCCAGCAGTTTAAGTGGAAGGTCAGGGGGCGGTAATGGCTACACCTTC. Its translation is CASSLSGRSGGGNGYTF.

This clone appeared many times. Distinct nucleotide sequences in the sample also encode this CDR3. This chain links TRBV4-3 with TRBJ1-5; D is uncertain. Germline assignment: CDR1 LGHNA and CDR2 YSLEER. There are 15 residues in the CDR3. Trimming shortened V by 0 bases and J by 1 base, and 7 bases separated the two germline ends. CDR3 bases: TGCGCCAGCAGCCAAGATACACAGAGCAATCAGCCCCAGCATTTT. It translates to CASSQDTQSNQPQHF.

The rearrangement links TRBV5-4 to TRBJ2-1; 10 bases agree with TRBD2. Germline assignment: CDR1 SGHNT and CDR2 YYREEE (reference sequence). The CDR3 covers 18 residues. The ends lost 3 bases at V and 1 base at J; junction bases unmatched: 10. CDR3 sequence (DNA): TGTGCCAGCAGCTCGACCCCCTTAGCGGGGGGATCCTACAATGAGCAGTTCTTC. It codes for CASSSTPLAGGSYNEQFF.

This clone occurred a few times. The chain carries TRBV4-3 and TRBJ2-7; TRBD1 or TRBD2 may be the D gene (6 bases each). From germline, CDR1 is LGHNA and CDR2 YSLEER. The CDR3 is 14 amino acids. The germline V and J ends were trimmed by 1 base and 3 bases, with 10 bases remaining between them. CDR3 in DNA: TGCGCCAGCAGCCAAGGCAGGGGAGGCTACGAGCAGTACTTC. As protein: CASSQGRGGYEQYF.

The CDR3 here is CASSRKNTDPFF. CDR3 coding DNA: TGTGCCAGTAGTCGAAAGAACACTGATCCTTTCTTT. This chain connects TRBV19 to TRBJ1-1; D not resolved. Germline loops: CDR1 LNHDA, CDR2 SQIVND (reference sequence). This CDR3 is 12 amino acids long. V was cut by 5 bases and J by 12 bases, with 16 bases left in between.